This T cell receptor beta chain derives from a study of blood T cell repertoires in COVID-19. Study as a whole: Whether acute or convalescent, the COVID-19 samples came from the United States, Italy and Spain.

CDR1 is MDHEN, CDR2 SYDVKM, per germline. The CDR3 covers 14 residues. V lost 6 bases, J lost 4 bases, and 12 bases lay in between. The repertoire was sequenced with immunoSEQ multiplex PCR; TCRdb's copy has only in-frame clones and lacks some. Of under 200,000 clones listed, roughly 88% were seen once; the top ten hold approximately 12%. Study members were between roughly 18 and 90 years old and lived in 24 US regions. Participant reports of clinical history set cohort assignment. Recovered status applied to Cohort 3 donors who had two consecutive negative PCRs. It also applied to those with clearance or with symptom resolution.

The chain uses TRBV28 and TRBJ1-4, with D perhaps matching TRBD1 (5 bases). The sequencing input was PBMCs or T cells enriched from blood (not recorded which). The TCR comes from an older woman who had recovered from COVID-19. The CDR3 DNA reads TGTGCCAGCAGCGTGTTGGGGCTTAATGAAAAACTGTTTTTT. Translation gives CASSVLGLNEKLFF.